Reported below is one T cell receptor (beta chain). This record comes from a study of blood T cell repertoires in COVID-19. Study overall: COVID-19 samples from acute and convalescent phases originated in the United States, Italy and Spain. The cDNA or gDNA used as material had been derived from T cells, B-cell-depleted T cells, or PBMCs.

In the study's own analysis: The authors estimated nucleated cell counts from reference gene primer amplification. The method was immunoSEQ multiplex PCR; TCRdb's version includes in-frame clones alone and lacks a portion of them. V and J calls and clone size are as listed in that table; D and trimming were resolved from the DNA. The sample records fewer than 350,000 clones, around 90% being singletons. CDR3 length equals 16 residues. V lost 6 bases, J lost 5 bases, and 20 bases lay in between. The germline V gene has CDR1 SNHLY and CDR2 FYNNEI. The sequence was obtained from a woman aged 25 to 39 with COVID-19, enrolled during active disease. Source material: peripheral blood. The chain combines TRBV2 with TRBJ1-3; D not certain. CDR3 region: CASSRDKLASRNTIYF. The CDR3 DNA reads TGTGCCAGCAGCCGAGACAAGTTAGCGAGTAGAAACACCATATATTTT.